This entry is about one T cell receptor beta chain. The antigen is unknown. Germline assignment: CDR1 LNHNV and CDR2 YYDKDF (reference sequence). V gave up 5 bases and J gave up 3 bases, with 8 bases separating them. The CDR3 runs to 12 residues. This specimen comes from a study of cytomegalovirus exposure and HLA in healthy donors. Overall study findings and caveats: It was approximately 150 TCR beta chains that were listed as cytomegalovirus-associated.

PCR involved 60 Vbeta and 13 Jbeta primers. This table comes from immunoSEQ multiplex PCR, and its TCRdb copy is limited to in-frame clones, with some not included. The sample contains some 140,000 clones, over 70% of which appear only once. The sequence was collected from a woman aged 35 to 49 in good health and CMV-seronegative. This rearrangement joins TRBV15 to TRBJ2-7; D gene ambiguous. The specimen was PBMCs. In nucleotides, the CDR3 is TGTGCCACCAGCTTGGAGAACTACGAGCAGTACTTC. Translation gives CATSLENYEQYF.